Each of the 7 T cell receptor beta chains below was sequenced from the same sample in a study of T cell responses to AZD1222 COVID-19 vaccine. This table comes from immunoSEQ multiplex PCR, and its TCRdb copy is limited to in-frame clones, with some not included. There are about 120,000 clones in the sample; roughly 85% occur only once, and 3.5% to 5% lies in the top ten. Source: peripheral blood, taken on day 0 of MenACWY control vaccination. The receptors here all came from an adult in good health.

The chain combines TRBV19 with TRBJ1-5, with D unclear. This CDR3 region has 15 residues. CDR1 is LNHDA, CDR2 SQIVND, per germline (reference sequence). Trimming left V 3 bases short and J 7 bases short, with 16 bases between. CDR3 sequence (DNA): TGTGCCAGTAGTATGGGCGGCGGGGTAGGGCAGCCCCAGCATTTT. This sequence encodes CASSMGGGVGQPQHF.

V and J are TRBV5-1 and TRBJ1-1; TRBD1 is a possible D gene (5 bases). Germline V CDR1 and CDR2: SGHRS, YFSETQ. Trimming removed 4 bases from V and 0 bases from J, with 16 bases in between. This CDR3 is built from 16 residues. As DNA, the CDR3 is TGCGCCAGCAGCCGGGCAGGGCCGACGATGAACACTGAAGCTTTCTTT. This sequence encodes CASSRAGPTMNTEAFF.

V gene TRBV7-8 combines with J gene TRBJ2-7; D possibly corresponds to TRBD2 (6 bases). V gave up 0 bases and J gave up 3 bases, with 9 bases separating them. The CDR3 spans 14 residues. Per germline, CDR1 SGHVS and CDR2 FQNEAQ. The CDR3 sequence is CASSLAGGLYEQYF. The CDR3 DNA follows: TGTGCCAGCAGCTTAGCGGGGGGTCTCTACGAGCAGTACTTC.

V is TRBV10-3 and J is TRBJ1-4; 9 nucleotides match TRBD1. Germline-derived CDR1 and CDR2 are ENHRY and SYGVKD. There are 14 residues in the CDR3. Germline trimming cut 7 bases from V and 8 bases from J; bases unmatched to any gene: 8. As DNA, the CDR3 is TGTGCCATCAACAACAGGGGGCCGGAGGAAAAACTGTTTTTT. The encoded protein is CAINNRGPEEKLFF.

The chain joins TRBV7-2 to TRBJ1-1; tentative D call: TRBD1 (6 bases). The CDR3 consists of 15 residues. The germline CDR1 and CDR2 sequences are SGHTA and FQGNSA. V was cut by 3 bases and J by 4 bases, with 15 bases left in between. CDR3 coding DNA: TGTGCCAGCAGCTTTCAGGGGCGCGGGACCACTGAAGCTTTCTTT. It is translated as CASSFQGRGTTEAFF.

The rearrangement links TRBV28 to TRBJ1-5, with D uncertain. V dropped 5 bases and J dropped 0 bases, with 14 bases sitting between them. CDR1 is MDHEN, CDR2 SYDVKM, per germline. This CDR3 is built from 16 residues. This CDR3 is CASSPRLRYSNQPQHF. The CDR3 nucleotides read TGTGCCAGCAGTCCGCGACTGAGGTATAGCAATCAGCCCCAGCATTTT.

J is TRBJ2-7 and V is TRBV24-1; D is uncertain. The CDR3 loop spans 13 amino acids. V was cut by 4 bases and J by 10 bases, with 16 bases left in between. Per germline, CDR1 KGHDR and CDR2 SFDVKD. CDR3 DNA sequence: TGTGCCACCAGTGAGCCCGGGTTAGGCGTTCAGTACTTC. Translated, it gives CATSEPGLGVQYF.